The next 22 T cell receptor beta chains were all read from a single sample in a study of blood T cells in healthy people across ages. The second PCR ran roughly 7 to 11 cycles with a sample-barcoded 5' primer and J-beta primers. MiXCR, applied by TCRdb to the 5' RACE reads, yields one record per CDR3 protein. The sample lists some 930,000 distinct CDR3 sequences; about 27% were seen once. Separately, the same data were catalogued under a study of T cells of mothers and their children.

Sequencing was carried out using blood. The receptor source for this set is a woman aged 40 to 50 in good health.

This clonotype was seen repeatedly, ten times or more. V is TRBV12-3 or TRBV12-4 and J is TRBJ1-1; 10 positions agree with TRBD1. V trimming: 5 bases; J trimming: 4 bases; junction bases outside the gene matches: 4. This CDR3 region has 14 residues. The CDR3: CASSKTGGGTEAFF. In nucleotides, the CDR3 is TGTGCCAGCAGTAAGACAGGGGGCGGCACTGAAGCTTTCTTT.

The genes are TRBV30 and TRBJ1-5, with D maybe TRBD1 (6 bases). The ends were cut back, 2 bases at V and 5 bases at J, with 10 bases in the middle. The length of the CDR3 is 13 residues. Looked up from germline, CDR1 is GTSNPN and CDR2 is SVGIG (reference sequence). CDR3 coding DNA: TGTGCCTGGAGTTCGGACAGCTATCAGCCCCAGCATTTT. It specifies CAWSSDSYQPQHF.

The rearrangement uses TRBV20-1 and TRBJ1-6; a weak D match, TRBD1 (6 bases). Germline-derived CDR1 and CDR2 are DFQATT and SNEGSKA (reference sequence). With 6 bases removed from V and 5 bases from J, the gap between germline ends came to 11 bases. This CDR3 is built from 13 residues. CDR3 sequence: CSAKGGDNSPLHF. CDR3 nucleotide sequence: TGCAGTGCCAAGGGGGGCGATAATTCACCCCTCCACTTT.

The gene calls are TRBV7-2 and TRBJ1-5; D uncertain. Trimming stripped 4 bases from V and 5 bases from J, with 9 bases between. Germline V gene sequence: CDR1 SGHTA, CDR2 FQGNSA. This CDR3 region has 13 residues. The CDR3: CASSSRIHQPQHF. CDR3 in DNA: TGTGCCAGCAGCTCTAGAATCCATCAGCCCCAGCATTTT.

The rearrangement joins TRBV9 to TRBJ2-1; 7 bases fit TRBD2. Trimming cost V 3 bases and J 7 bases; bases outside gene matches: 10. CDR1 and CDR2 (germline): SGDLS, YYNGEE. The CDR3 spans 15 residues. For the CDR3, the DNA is TGTGCCAGCAGCGAGACTAGCATAACGTCAAATGAGCAGTTCTTC. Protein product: CASSETSITSNEQFF.

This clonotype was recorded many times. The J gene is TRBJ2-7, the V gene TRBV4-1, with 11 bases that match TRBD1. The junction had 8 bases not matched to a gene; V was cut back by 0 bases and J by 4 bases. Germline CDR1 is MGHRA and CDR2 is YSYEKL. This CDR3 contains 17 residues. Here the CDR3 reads CASSQEPGQGVSYEQYF. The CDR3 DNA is TGCGCCAGCAGCCAAGAACCGGGACAGGGGGTTTCTTACGAGCAGTACTTC.

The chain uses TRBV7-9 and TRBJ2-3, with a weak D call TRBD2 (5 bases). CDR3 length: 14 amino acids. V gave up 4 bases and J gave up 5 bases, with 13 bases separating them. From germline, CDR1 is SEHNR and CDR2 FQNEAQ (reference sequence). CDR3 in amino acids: CASSYISEGDTQYF. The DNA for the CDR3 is TGTGCCAGCAGCTACATATCCGAGGGAGATACGCAGTATTTT.

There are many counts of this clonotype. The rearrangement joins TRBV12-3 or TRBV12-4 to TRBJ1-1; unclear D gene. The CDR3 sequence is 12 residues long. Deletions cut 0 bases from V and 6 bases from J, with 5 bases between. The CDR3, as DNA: TGTGCCAGCAGTTTAGCGGGTCCTGAAGCTTTCTTT. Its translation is CASSLAGPEAFF.

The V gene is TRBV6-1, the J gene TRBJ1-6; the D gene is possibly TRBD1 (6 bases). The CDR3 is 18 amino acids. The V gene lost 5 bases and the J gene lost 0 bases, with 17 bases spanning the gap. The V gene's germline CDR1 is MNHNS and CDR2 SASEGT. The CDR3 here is CASSPTPGQSSYNSPLHF. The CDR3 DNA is TGTGCCAGCAGTCCCACCCCCGGACAGAGCTCCTATAATTCACCCCTCCACTTT.

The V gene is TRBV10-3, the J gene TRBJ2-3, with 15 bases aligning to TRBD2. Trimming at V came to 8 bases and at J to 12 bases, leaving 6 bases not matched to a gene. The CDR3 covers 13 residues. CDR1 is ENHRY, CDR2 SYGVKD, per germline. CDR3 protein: CAIGLAGGPLQYF. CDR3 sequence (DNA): TGTGCCATCGGACTAGCGGGGGGGCCTTTACAGTATTTT.

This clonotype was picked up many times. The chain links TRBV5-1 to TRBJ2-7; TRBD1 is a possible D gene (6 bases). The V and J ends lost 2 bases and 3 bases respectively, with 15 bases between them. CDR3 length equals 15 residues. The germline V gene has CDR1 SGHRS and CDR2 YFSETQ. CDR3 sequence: CASSLTTGKFYEQYF. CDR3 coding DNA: TGCGCCAGCAGCTTAACAACAGGGAAATTCTACGAGCAGTACTTC.

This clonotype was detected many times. This CDR3 reads CSVTGGHPEQFF. The DNA for the CDR3 is TGCAGCGTAACGGGTGGGCATCCTGAGCAGTTCTTC. The V gene is TRBV29-1, the J gene TRBJ2-1; no firm D call. This CDR3 contains 12 residues. The germline V gene has CDR1 SQVTM and CDR2 ANQGSEA. Between the trimmed V and J ends, which lost 6 bases and 9 bases, there was a span of 15 bases.

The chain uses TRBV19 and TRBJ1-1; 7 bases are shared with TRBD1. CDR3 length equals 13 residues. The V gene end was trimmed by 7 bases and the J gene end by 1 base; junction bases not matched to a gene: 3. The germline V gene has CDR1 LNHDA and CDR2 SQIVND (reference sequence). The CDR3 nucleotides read TGTGCCAGTAAGGGACAGCCGAACACTGAAGCTTTCTTT. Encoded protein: CASKGQPNTEAFF.

CDR3 in DNA: TGTGCCAGCAGGCAGACAAGGCTCACAGATACGCAGTATTTT. Amino acids: CASRQTRLTDTQYF. The chain is built from TRBV2 and TRBJ2-3, with D hard to call. The V end was cut by 6 bases, the J end by 2 bases, with 12 bases between. CDR1 and CDR2 from the germline V gene are SNHLY and FYNNEI. The CDR3 has 14 amino acids.

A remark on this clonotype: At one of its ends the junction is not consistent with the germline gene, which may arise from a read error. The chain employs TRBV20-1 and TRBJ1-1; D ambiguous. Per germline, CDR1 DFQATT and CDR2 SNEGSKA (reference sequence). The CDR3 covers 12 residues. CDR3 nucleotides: TGCAGTGCTAGAGAGGGGTACACTGAAGCCTTCTTT. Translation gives CSAREGYTEAFF.

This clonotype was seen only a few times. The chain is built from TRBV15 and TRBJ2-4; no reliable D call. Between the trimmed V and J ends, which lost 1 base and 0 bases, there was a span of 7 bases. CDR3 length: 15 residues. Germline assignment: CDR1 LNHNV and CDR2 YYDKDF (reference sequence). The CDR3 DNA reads TGTGCCACCAGCAGAGTTGGTCTAGCCAAAAACATTCAGTACTTC. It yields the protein CATSRVGLAKNIQYF.

The CDR3 loop reads CASSSRRRLGNTEAFF. CDR3 DNA sequence: TGTGCCAGCAGTTCGAGACGGAGGCTGGGGAACACTGAAGCTTTCTTT. The chain links TRBV28 to TRBJ1-1; D not certain. Germline V gene lookup returns CDR1 MDHEN and CDR2 SYDVKM. The CDR3 spans 16 residues. Trimming left V 4 bases short and J 1 base short, with 16 bases between.

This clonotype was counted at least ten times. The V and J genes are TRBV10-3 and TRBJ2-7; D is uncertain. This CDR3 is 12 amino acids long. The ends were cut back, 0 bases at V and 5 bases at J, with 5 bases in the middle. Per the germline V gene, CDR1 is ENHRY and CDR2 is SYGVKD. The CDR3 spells CAISESGNEQYF. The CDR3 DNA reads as TGTGCCATCAGTGAGTCGGGTAACGAGCAGTACTTC.

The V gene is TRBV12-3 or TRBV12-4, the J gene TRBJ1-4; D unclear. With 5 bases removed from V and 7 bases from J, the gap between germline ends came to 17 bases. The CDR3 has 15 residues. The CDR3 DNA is TGTGCCAGCAGTCCGAGCTCCCTGAGGCGTGAAAAACTGTTTTTT. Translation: CASSPSSLRREKLFF.

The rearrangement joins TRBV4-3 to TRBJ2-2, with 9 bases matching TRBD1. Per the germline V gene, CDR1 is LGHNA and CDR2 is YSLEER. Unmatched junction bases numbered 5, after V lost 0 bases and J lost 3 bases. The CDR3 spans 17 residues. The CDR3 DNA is TGCGCCAGCAGCCAAGATAGGGACAGGGCGTACACCGGGGAGCTGTTTTTT. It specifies CASSQDRDRAYTGELFF.

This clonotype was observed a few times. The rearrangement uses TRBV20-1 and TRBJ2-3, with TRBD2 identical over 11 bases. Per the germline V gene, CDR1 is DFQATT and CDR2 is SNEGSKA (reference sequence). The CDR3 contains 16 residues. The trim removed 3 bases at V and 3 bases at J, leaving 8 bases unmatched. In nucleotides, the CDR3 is TGCAGTGCTAGTCGTGCTCTAGCGGGGGGTACAGATACGCAGTATTTT. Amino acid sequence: CSASRALAGGTDTQYF.

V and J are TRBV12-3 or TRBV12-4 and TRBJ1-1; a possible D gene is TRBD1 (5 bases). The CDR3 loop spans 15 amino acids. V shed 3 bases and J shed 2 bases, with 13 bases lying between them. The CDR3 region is CASSFVLGGNTEAFF. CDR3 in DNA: TGTGCCAGCAGTTTCGTGCTCGGGGGTAACACTGAAGCTTTCTTT.